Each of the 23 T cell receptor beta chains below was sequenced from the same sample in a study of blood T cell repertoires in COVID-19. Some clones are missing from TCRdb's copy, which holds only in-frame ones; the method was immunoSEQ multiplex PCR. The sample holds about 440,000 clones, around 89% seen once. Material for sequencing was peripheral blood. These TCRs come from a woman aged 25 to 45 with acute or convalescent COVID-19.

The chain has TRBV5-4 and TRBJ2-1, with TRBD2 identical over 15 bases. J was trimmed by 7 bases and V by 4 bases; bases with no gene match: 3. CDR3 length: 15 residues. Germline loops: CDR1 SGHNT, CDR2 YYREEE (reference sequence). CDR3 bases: TGTGCCAGCAGCCAGGGACTAGCGGGGGGTAATGAGCAGTTCTTC. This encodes CASSQGLAGGNEQFF.

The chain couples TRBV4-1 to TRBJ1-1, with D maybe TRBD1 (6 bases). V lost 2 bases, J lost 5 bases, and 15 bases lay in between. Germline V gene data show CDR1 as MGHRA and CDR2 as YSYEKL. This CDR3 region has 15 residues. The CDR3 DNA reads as TGCGCCAGCAGCCAACCGGGACATGCGTGGACTGAAGCTTTCTTT. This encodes CASSQPGHAWTEAFF.

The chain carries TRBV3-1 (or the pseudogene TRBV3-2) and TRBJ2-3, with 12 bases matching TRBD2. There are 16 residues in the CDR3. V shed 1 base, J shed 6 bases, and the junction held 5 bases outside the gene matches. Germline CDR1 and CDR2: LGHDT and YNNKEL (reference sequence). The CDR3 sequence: CASSQVTSGGSDTQYF. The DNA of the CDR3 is TGTGCCAGCAGCCAAGTGACTAGCGGGGGATCGGATACGCAGTATTTT.

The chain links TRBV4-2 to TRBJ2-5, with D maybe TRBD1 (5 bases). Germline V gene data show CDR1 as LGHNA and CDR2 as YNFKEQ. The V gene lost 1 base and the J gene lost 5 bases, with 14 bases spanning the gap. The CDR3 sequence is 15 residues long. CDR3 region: CASSQVAGKYETQYF. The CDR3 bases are TGTGCCAGCAGCCAAGTCGCAGGGAAGTACGAGACCCAGTACTTC.

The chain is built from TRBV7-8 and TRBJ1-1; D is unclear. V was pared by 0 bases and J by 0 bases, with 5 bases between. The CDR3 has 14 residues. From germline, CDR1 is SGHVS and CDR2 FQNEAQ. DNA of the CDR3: TGTGCCAGCAGCTTAGCGGCGGTGAACACTGAAGCTTTCTTT. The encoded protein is CASSLAAVNTEAFF.

DNA for the CDR3: TGTGCCAGCAGTTACCCAGGGTTCCAAGAGACCCAGTACTTC. Protein product: CASSYPGFQETQYF. The V call is TRBV6-2 or TRBV6-3, the J call TRBJ2-5; possible D gene TRBD1, 5 bases. The V and J ends lost 2 bases and 1 base respectively, with 8 bases between them. CDR1 MNHEY and CDR2 SVGEGT come from the germline V gene. The CDR3 consists of 14 residues.

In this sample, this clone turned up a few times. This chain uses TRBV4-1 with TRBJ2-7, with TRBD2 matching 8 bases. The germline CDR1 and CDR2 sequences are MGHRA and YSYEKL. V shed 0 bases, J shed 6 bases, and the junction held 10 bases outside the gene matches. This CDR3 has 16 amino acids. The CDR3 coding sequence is TGCGCCAGCAGCCAAGACCTGGGGGCGGGGGGATTCGAGCAGTACTTC. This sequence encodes CASSQDLGAGGFEQYF.

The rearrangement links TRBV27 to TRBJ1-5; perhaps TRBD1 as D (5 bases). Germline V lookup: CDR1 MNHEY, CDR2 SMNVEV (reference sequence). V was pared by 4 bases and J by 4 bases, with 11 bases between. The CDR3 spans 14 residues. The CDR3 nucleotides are TGTGCCAGCAGTTCTGCAGGGAGGAATCAGCCCCAGCATTTT. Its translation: CASSSAGRNQPQHF.

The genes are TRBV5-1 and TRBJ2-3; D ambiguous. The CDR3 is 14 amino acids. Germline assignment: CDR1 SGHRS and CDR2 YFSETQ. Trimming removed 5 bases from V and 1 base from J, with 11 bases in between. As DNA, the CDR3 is TGCGCCAGCAGTGGCGGTCGCGGCACAGATACGCAGTATTTT. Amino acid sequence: CASSGGRGTDTQYF.

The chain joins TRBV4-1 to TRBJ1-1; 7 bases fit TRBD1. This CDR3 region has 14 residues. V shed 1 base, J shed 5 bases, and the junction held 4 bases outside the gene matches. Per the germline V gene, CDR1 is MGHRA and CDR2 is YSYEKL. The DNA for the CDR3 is TGCGCCAGCAGCCAAGGACAGGGCGTAACTGAAGCTTTCTTT. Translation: CASSQGQGVTEAFF.

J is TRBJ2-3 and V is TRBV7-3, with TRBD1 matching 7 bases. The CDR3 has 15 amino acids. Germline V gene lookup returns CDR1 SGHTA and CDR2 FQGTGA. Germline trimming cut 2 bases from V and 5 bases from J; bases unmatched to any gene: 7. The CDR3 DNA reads TGTGCCAGCAGCTTAGTAGGGACAGCCGTAGATACGCAGTATTTT. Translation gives CASSLVGTAVDTQYF.

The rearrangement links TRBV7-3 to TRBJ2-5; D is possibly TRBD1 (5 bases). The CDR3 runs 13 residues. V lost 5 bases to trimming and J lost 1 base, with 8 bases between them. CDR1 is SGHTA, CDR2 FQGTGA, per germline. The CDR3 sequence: CASSRTFQETQYF. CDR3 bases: TGTGCCAGCAGCCGGACATTCCAAGAGACCCAGTACTTC. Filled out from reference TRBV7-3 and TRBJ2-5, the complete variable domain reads GAGVSQTPSNKVTEKGKYVELRCDPISGHTALYWYRQSLGQGPEFLIYFQGTGAADDSGLPNDRFFAVRPEGSVSTLKIQRTERGDSAVYLCASSRTFQETQYFGPGTRLLVL.

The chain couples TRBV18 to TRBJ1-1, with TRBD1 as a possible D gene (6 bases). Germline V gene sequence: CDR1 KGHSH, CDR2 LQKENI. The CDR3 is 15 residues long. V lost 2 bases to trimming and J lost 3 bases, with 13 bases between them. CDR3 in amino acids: CASSPNQGLDTEAFF. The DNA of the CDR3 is TGTGCCAGCTCACCAAACCAGGGGTTGGACACTGAAGCTTTCTTT.

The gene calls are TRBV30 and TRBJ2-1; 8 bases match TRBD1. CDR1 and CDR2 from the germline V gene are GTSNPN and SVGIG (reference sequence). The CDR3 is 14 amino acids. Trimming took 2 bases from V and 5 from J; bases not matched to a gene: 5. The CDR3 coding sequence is TGTGCCTGGAGTCTTGGGACAGGAAACAATGAGCAGTTCTTC. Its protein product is CAWSLGTGNNEQFF.

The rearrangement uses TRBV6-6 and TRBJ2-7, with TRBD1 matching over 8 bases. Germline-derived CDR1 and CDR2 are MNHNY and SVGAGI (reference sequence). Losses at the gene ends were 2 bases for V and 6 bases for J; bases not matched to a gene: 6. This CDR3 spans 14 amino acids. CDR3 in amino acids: CASSYNRGMGEQYF. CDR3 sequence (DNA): TGTGCCAGCAGTTACAACAGGGGGATGGGCGAGCAGTACTTC.

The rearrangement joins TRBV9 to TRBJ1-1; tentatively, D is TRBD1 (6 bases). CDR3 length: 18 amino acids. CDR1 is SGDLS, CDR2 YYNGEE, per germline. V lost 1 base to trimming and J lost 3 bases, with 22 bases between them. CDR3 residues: CASSVPGPGVTFDTEAFF. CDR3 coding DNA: TGTGCCAGCAGCGTACCGGGCCCAGGGGTGACCTTTGACACTGAAGCTTTCTTT.

CDR3 DNA sequence: TGTGCCAGCAGCGACACGAGAAGCTCTGGAAACACCATATATTTT. Translation gives CASSDTRSSGNTIYF. The V call is TRBV25-1, the J call TRBJ1-3, with D uncertain. Deletions cut 6 bases from V and 0 bases from J, with 12 bases between. In germline, CDR1 is MGHDK, CDR2 SYGVNS. This CDR3 spans 15 amino acids.

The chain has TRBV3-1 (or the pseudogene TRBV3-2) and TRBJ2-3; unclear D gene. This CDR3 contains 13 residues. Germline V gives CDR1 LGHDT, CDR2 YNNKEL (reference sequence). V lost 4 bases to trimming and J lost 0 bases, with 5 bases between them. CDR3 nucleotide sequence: TGTGCCAGCAGCCCCCCGAGCACAGATACGCAGTATTTT. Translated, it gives CASSPPSTDTQYF.

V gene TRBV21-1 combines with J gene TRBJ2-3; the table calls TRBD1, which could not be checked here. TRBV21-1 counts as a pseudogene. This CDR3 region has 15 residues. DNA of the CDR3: TGTGCCAGCAGCAAACGGGACAGATTAACAGATACGCAGTATTTT. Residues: CASSKRDRLTDTQYF.

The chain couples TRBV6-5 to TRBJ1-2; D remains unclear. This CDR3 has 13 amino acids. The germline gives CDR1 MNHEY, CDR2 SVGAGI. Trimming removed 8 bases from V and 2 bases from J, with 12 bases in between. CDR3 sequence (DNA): TGTGCCAGCGCGGCAACGCGAAACTATGGCTACACCTTC. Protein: CASAATRNYGYTF.

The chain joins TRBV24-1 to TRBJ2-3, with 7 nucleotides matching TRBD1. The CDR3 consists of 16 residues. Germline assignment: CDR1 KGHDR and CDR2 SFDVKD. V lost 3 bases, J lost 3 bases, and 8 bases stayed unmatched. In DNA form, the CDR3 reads TGTGCCACCAGTGATCGGGCAGGGGGTAGGACAGATACGCAGTATTTT. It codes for CATSDRAGGRTDTQYF.

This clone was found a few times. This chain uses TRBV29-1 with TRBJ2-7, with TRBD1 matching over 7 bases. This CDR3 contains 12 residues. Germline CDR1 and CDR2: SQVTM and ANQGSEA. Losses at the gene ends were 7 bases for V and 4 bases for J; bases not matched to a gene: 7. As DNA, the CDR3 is TGCAGCGGGACGGGACAGAGTTACGAGCAGTACTTC. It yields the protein CSGTGQSYEQYF.

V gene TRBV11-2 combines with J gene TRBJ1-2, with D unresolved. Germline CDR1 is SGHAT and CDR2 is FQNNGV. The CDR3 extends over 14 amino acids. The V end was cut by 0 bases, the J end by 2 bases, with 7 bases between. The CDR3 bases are TGTGCCAGCAGCTTAGAGGGCAGAAACTATGGCTACACCTTC. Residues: CASSLEGRNYGYTF.